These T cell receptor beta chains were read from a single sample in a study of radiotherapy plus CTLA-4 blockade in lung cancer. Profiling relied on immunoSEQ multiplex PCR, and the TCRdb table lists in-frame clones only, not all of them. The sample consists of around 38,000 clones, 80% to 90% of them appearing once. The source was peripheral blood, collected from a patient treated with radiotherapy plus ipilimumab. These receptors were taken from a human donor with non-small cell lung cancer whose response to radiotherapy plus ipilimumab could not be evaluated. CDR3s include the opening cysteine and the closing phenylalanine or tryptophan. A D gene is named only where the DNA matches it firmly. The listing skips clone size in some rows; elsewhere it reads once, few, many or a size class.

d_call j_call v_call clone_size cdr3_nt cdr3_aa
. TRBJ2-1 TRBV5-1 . TGCGCCAGCAGCTTTGAAGCGGGCTCCTACAATGAGCAGTTCTTC CASSFEAGSYNEQFF
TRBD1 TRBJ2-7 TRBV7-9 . TGTGCCAGCAGCCGGGAGGACAGGGGCTTGCAGCAGTACTTC CASSREDRGLQQYF
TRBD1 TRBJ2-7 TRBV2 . TGTGCCAGCAGTGGGACAGGGAACTACGAGCAGTACTTC CASSGTGNYEQYF
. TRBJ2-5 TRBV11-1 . TGTGCCAGCAGTCGGGATCTACAAGAGACCCAGTACTTC CASSRDLQETQYF
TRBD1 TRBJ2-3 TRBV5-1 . TGCGCCAGCAGCAAGGGACAGGGGTGGGCAGATACGCAGTATTTT CASSKGQGWADTQYF
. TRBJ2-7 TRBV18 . TGTGCCAGCTCACATGGACTGGCTCCCGCGGGGGAGCAGTACTTC CASSHGLAPAGEQYF
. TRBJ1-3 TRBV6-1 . TGTGCCAGCAGTGGTGTTGGGGAGCCTGGAAACACCATATATTTT CASSGVGEPGNTIYF
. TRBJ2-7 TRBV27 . TGTGCCAGCAGTCTGGGGACTCCACCGGGGGAGCAGTACTTC CASSLGTPPGEQYF
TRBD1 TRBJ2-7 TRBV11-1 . TGTGCCAGCAGCTCTGACAGGGACGAGCAGTACTTC CASSSDRDEQYF
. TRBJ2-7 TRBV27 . TGTGCCAGCAGTTTAATTGTAGGTCTTCGGAGGGACGAGCAGTACTTC CASSLIVGLRRDEQYF
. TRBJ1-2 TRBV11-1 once TGTGCCAGCAGCCACCAGGGTGTCGGCTACACCTTC CASSHQGVGYTF
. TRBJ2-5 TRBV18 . TGTGCCAGCTCACCAGGGCGAAATCAAGAGACCCAGTACTTC CASSPGRNQETQYF
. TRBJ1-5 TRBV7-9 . TGTGCCAGCAGCGCCGGAGGGCAGCCCCAGCATTTT CASSAGGQPQHF
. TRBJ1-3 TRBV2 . TGTGCCAGCAGGAGTACCGAAACCTCCTTACCTTCTGGAAACACCATATATTTT CASRSTETSLPSGNTIYF
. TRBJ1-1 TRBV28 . TGTGCCAGCACCCAAGGGGGAATCGGCGACATATCTGAAGCTTTCTTT CASTQGGIGDISEAFF
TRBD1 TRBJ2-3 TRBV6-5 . TGTGCCAGCAGTGAAGACAGGGGGTTGGAGTATTTT CASSEDRGLEYF
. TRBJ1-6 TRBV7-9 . TGTGCCAGCAGCCGGATACGGCCCAACGCGGGATCACCCCTCCACTTT CASSRIRPNAGSPLHF
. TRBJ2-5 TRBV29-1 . TGCAGCGTTTCCCCCCCGGAGACCCAGTACTTC CSVSPPETQYF
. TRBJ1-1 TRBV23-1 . TGCGCCAGCAGTCTTCAGGGCGAAACTGAAGCTTTCTTT CASSLQGETEAFF
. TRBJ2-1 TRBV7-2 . TGTGCCAGCAGCCGTAGTACTGTGAATGAGCAGTTCTTC CASSRSTVNEQFF
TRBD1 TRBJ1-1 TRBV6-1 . TGTGCCAGCAGTGATCAGGGGGGCACTGAAGCTTTCTTT CASSDQGGTEAFF
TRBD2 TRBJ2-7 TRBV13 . TGTGCCAGCAGCCCCCGGATAGCGGGGGGAGACGAGCAGTACTTC CASSPRIAGGDEQYF
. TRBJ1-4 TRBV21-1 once TGTGCCTCCCGCGCGGGGGATCAAGAAAAACTGTTTTTT CASRAGDQEKLFF
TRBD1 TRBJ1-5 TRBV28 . TGTGCCAGCCAAACAGGGGGTTCTATTCAGCCCCAGCATTTT CASQTGGSIQPQHF
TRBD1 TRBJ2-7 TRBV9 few TGTGCCAGCAGCCCATCGCTGGACAGGGGTCAGAACGAGCAGTACTTC CASSPSLDRGQNEQYF
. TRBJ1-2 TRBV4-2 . TGTGCCAGCAGCCAGTCGACGGAGAACTATGGCTACACCTTC CASSQSTENYGYTF
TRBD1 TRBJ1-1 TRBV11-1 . TGTGCCAGCAGCGAACAGGGGGTGTACACTGAAGCTTTCTTT CASSEQGVYTEAFF
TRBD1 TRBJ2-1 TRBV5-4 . TGTGCCAGCAGTCTGAAGACAGGGCCCTACAATGAGCAGTTCTTC CASSLKTGPYNEQFF
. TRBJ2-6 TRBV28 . TGTGCCACGGCGGGGGCGATAACTGGGGCCAACGTCCTGACTTTC CATAGAITGANVLTF